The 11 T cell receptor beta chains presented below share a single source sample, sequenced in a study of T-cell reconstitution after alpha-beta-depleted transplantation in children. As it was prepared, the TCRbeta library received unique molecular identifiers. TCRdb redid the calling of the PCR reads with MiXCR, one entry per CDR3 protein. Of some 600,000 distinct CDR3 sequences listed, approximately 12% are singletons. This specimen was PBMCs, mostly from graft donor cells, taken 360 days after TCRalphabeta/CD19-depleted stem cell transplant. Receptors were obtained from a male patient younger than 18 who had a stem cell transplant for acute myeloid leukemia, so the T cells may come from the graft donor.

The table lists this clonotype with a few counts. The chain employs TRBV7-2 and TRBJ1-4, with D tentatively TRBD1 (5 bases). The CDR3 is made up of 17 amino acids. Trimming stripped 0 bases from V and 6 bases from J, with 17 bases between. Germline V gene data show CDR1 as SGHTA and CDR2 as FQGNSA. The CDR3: CASSLAFGREVDEKLFF. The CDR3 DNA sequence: TGTGCCAGCAGCTTAGCTTTTGGCAGGGAGGTTGATGAAAAACTGTTTTTT.

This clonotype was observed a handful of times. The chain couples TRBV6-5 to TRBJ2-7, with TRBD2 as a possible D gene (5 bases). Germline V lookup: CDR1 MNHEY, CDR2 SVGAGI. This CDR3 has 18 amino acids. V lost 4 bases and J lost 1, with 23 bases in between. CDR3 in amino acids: CASSFYPPVREKSYEQYF. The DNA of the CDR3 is TGTGCCAGCAGTTTCTACCCCCCAGTCCGGGAAAAGTCCTACGAGCAGTACTTC.

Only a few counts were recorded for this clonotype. The CDR3 DNA follows: TGTGCCAGCAGGGATGGACGGCTGTACGAGCAGTACTTC. Translating it yields CASRDGRLYEQYF. The chain couples TRBV12-3 or TRBV12-4 to TRBJ2-7; no definite D call. The CDR3 is 13 amino acids. Trimming shortened V by 6 bases and J by 4 bases, and 13 bases separated the two germline ends.

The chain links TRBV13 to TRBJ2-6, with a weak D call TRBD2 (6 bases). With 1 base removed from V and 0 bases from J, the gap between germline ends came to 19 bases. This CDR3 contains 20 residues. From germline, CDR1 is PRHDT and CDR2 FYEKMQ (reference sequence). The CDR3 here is CASSLVSGDSMSSGANVLTF. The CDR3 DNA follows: TGTGCCAGCAGCTTAGTTTCGGGAGACTCCATGAGCTCTGGGGCCAACGTCCTGACTTTC. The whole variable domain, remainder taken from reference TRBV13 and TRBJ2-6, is AAGVIQSPRHLIKEKRETATLKCYPIPRHDTVYWYQQGPGQDPQFLISFYEKMQSDKGSIPDRFSAQQFSDYHSELNMSSLELGDSALYFCASSLVSGDSMSSGANVLTFGAGSRLTVL.

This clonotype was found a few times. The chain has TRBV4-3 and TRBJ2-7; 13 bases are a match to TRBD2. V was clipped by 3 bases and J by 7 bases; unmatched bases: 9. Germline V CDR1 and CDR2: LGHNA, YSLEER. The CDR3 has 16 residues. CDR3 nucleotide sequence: TGCGCCAGCAGCCAGCTTGGGACTAGCGGGAATGGTGAGCAGTACTTC. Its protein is CASSQLGTSGNGEQYF.

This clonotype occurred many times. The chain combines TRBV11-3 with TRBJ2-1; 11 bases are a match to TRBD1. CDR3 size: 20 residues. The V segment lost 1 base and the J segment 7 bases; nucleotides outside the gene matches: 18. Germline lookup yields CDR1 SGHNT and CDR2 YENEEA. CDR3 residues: CASSLARGTGGLMTTNEQFF. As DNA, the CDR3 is TGTGCCAGCAGCTTAGCCCGGGGGACAGGGGGATTAATGACAACGAATGAGCAGTTCTTC.

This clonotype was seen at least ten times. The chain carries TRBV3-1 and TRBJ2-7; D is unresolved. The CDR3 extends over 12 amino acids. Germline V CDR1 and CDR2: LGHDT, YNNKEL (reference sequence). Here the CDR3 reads CAEDGVAYEQYF. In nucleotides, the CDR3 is TGTGCAGAAGACGGCGTGGCGTACGAGCAGTACTTC.

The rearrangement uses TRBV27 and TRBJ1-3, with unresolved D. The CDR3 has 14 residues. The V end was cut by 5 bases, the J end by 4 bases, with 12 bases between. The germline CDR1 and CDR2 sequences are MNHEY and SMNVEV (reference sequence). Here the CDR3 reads CASSPRARGNTIYF. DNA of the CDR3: TGTGCCAGCAGTCCGCGGGCCCGAGGAAACACCATATATTTT.

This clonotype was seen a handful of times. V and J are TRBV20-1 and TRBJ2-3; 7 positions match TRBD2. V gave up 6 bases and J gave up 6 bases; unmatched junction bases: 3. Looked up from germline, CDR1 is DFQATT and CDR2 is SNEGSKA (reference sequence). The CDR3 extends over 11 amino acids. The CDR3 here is CSAAGGDTQYF. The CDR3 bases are TGCAGTGCCGCCGGGGGGGATACGCAGTATTTT.

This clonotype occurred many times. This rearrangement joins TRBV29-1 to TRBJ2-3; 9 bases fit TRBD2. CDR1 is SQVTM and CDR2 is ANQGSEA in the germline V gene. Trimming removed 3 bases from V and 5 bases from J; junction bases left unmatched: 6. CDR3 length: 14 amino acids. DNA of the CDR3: TGCAGCGTTGACACGCGGGAGGGCGGAGATACGCAGTATTTT. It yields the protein CSVDTREGGDTQYF.

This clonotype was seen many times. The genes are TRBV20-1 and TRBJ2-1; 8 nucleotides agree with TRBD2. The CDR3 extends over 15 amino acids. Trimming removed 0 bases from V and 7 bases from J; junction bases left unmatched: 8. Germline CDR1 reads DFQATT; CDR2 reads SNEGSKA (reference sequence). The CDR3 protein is CSARDLWREVNEQFF. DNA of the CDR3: TGCAGTGCTAGAGATCTGTGGCGGGAGGTGAATGAGCAGTTCTTC.